The clone carrying this T cell receptor (beta chain) showed up just a few times. Its specificity is not known. Newly diagnosed hyperthyroidism patients aged 18 to 65 years had disease lasting under 2 months. Per the germline V gene, CDR1 is MNHNY and CDR2 is SVGAGI (reference sequence). This CDR3 is built from 14 residues. V was clipped by 0 bases and J by 9 bases, with 12 bases between them. The sample belongs to a study of T cells in Graves' hyperthyroidism and ophthalmopathy. General study findings and limits: Clonotypes that were expanded in thyroid above 0.001 mostly appeared in blood too. Classification by a 13 V-J model distinguished ophthalmopathy from stable hyperthyroidism.

TCR beta CDR3 regions were amplified from RNA transcripts. Researchers ran a first-round RT-PCR on the TCR CDR3 using the HTBI primer set. TCRdb reprocessed the multiplex PCR reads via MiXCR and lists one record per CDR3 protein. The sample has about 380,000 distinct CDR3 sequences, 13% seen once. The TCR sequence derives from a man aged 25 to 40 with Graves' hyperthyroidism that later progressed to Graves' ophthalmopathy. Material: blood. The chain couples TRBV6-6 to TRBJ2-1, with D possibly matching TRBD2 (7 bases). The CDR3 sequence: CASSYSGGGGEQFF. CDR3 sequence (DNA): TGTGCCAGCAGTTACTCAGGCGGGGGCGGTGAGCAGTTCTTC.